This entry features one T cell receptor beta chain sequence. What it binds is not known. The CDR3 is 18 amino acids. Trimming took 10 bases from V and 6 from J; bases not matched to a gene: 22. The time point denotes: baseline, week 1 (first vaccination visit). Documented treatment: pre-vaccination baseline after standard-of-care therapy. The sample comes from a study of a mutant IDH1 vaccine in newly diagnosed glioma. Study information: Treated patients had a mean age of about 40 years and a roughly 60% male, approximately 38% female split. Earlier care involved radiotherapy, temozolomide, or both, and the majority received both.

Overall study findings and caveats: Most patients, 93.3%, showed vaccine-induced immune responses.

Method: immunoSEQ multiplex PCR; TCRdb's copy keeps in-frame clones and lacks some. The data hold around 63,000 clones, with 75% to 95% observed a single time. This chain links TRBV5-7 with TRBJ2-2; 9 bases line up with TRBD1. TRBV5-7 is identified as an open reading frame with a role that is uncertain. This clonotype was sampled from a man in his forties or fifties with glioma. Sample: PBMCs, taken from a glioma patient treated with radiotherapy, temozolomide or both. DNA for the CDR3: TGTGCCCGAGGGGGGGGACAGGGTGTTCGCGAACACCCCGGGGAGCTGTTTTTT. It specifies CARGGGQGVREHPGELFF.